Listed here are 24 T cell receptor beta chains from one sample, sequenced in a study of T cell responses to AZD1222 COVID-19 vaccine. Clones were sequenced by immunoSEQ multiplex PCR, and TCRdb holds only the in-frame ones, with some missing. The table shows about 130,000 clones, with approximately 89% occurring only once. Sequencing was performed on peripheral blood, taken 28 days after the second AZD1222 dose. The receptors here all came from an adult who received the AZD1222 COVID-19 vaccine.

V usage is TRBV9 and J usage is TRBJ2-5; TRBD2 matches 8 bases. This CDR3 is built from 15 residues. Unmatched junction bases numbered 6, after V lost 3 bases and J lost 2 bases. CDR1 and CDR2 from the germline V gene are SGDLS and YYNGEE. The CDR3 coding sequence is TGTGCCAGCAGCGACGGGGGGGCGCCTCAAGAGACCCAGTACTTC. Encoded protein: CASSDGGAPQETQYF.

The chain employs TRBV13 and TRBJ2-1, with TRBD1 identical over 8 bases. Trimming at V came to 2 bases and at J to 6 bases, leaving 6 bases not matched to a gene. Germline V gives CDR1 PRHDT, CDR2 FYEKMQ (reference sequence). CDR3 length: 15 residues. DNA of the CDR3: TGTGCCAGCAGCTTAAACAGGGGGGCCGGCAATGAGCAGTTCTTC. Protein sequence: CASSLNRGAGNEQFF.

The chain employs TRBV30 and TRBJ1-1; the D gene is possibly TRBD1 (5 bases). This CDR3 contains 14 residues. Germline V gene lookup returns CDR1 GTSNPN and CDR2 SVGIG (reference sequence). Trimming shortened V by 0 bases and J by 4 bases, and 12 bases separated the two germline ends. The CDR3 sequence: CAWSVLDSSTEAFF. In nucleotides, the CDR3 is TGTGCCTGGAGTGTACTTGACAGCTCCACTGAAGCTTTCTTT.

The gene calls are TRBV5-6 and TRBJ1-4, with D possibly being TRBD1 (6 bases). V lost 3 bases and J lost 8, with 17 bases in between. The germline gives CDR1 SGHDT, CDR2 YYEEEE. The length of the CDR3 is 15 residues. The CDR3 protein is CASSWRGRGPEKLFF. The CDR3 coding sequence is TGTGCCAGCAGCTGGAGGGGACGGGGGCCGGAAAAACTGTTTTTT.

The rearrangement uses TRBV9 and TRBJ2-3; tentative D call: TRBD2 (5 bases). V lost 2 bases, J lost 2 bases, and 9 bases lay in between. CDR1 is SGDLS, CDR2 YYNGEE, per germline. The CDR3 extends over 14 amino acids. The CDR3 protein is CASSVREYTDTQYF. CDR3 DNA sequence: TGTGCCAGCAGCGTCCGGGAATACACAGATACGCAGTATTTT.

This sequence joins TRBV10-1 and TRBJ2-3; tentatively, D is TRBD2 (6 bases). The CDR3 contains 15 residues. Germline V CDR1 and CDR2: WNHNN, SYGVQD (reference sequence). Deletions cut 3 bases from V and 1 base from J, with 11 bases between. CDR3 in amino acids: CASSDPGLGTDTQYF. The CDR3 region has the DNA TGCGCCAGCAGTGACCCGGGACTTGGCACAGATACGCAGTATTTT.

Notes on this clone: An end of the junction differs from the germline gene, which may be a read error. The genes are TRBV5-1 and TRBJ2-5; D may be TRBD2 (6 bases). The CDR3 covers 14 residues. CDR1 and CDR2 from the germline V gene are SGHRS and YFSETQ. CDR3 sequence (DNA): TGCGTCAGCAGCTTGGTAACGGAGGGTGAGACCCAGTACTTC. Translation: CVSSLVTEGETQYF.

This clone was counted a single time. V gene TRBV28 combines with J gene TRBJ2-1; 8 nucleotides line up with TRBD2. This CDR3 comprises 15 residues. V shed 4 bases, J shed 3 bases, and the junction held 5 bases outside the gene matches. Germline values: CDR1 MDHEN, CDR2 SYDVKM. In DNA form, the CDR3 reads TGTGCCAGCAGTTCAACAGCGGGGGACTACAATGAGCAGTTCTTC. Residues: CASSSTAGDYNEQFF.

CDR3 loop: CASSWGTGDQPQHF. DNA for the CDR3: TGTGCCAGCAGCTGGGGGACAGGGGATCAGCCCCAGCATTTT. The chain uses TRBV7-2 and TRBJ1-5; 10 nucleotides match TRBD1. Germline lookup yields CDR1 SGHTA and CDR2 FQGNSA. This CDR3 is 14 amino acids long. V shed 4 bases, J shed 5 bases, and the junction held 2 bases outside the gene matches.

V and J are TRBV24-1 and TRBJ2-6; no definite D call. Germline CDR1 and CDR2: KGHDR and SFDVKD. The V and J ends lost 3 bases and 3 bases respectively, with 5 bases between them. The CDR3 consists of 14 residues. CDR3: CATSDKGGANVLTF. CDR3 DNA sequence: TGTGCCACCAGTGATAAGGGTGGGGCCAACGTCCTGACTTTC.

V usage is TRBV6-6 and J usage is TRBJ1-2; no firm D call. This CDR3 spans 14 amino acids. Trimming pared 2 bases from V and 4 bases from J, leaving 11 bases between. CDR1 MNHNY and CDR2 SVGAGI come from the germline V gene (reference sequence). CDR3 sequence reads: CASSYKGEGYGYTF. Written as DNA, the CDR3 is TGTGCCAGCAGTTACAAGGGAGAAGGCTATGGCTACACCTTC.

The V call is TRBV28, the J call TRBJ1-3; D is undetermined. V shed 6 bases and J shed 0 bases, with 6 bases lying between them. The germline V gene has CDR1 MDHEN and CDR2 SYDVKM. The CDR3 consists of 13 residues. The CDR3 DNA reads TGTGCCAGCAGGGGCACCTCTGGAAACACCATATATTTT. This encodes CASRGTSGNTIYF.

The V and J genes are TRBV24-1 and TRBJ1-2; D remains unclear. Germline CDR1 reads KGHDR; CDR2 reads SFDVKD. CDR3 length: 13 residues. Trimming took 0 bases from V and 4 from J, leaving 5 bases between them. The DNA of the CDR3 is TGTGCCACCAGTGATTTGTGGGGCTATGGCTACACCTTC. Protein product: CATSDLWGYGYTF.

V and J are TRBV3-1 (or the pseudogene TRBV3-2) and TRBJ2-2, with D uncertain. The V and J ends lost 4 bases and 7 bases respectively, with 13 bases between them. The CDR3 has 14 residues. Germline CDR1 is LGHDT and CDR2 is YNNKEL (reference sequence). This CDR3 is CASSPHLAGGELFF. CDR3 DNA: TGTGCCAGCAGCCCCCACCTGGCTGGCGGGGAGCTGTTTTTT.

This chain links TRBV5-1 with TRBJ2-3; no reliable D call. This CDR3 is built from 15 residues. Germline assignment: CDR1 SGHRS and CDR2 YFSETQ. V was trimmed by 0 bases and J by 4 bases, leaving 12 bases between them. For the CDR3, the DNA is TGCGCCAGCAGCTTGGGATGGCTAGAGGCAGATACGCAGTATTTT. Translating it yields CASSLGWLEADTQYF.

The V call is TRBV27, the J call TRBJ1-5; D gene uncertain. V lost 6 bases and J 0 bases, leaving 9 bases between the germline ends. The CDR3 consists of 14 residues. CDR1 MNHEY and CDR2 SMNVEV come from the germline V gene (reference sequence). CDR3 in DNA: TGTGCCAGCAGCCCCGGGCTTAGCAATCAGCCCCAGCATTTT. Translation gives CASSPGLSNQPQHF.

J is TRBJ2-7 and V is TRBV29-1; 9 bases are shared with TRBD1. Germline assignment: CDR1 SQVTM and CDR2 ANQGSEA. CDR3 length: 13 amino acids. V lost 6 bases and J lost 4; bases outside the gene matches: 7. The DNA for the CDR3 is TGCAGCGTCGAGACAGGGGGTTATTACGAGCAGTACTTC. It encodes CSVETGGYYEQYF.

The V call is TRBV27, the J call TRBJ1-2; perhaps TRBD1 as D (6 bases). Deletions cut 5 bases from V and 7 bases from J, with 17 bases between. The germline gives CDR1 MNHEY, CDR2 SMNVEV (reference sequence). The CDR3 contains 14 residues. The CDR3 here is CASSPVGGGFGYTF. In DNA, the CDR3 is TGTGCCAGCAGTCCCGTAGGGGGTGGCTTTGGCTACACCTTC.

With respect to this clone: Different DNA sequences within this sample yield the same CDR3. This chain joins TRBV6-1 and TRBJ2-5; TRBD2 agrees at 11 bases. Trimming at V came to 2 bases and at J to 1 base, leaving 3 bases not matched to a gene. The CDR3 consists of 16 residues. Per germline, CDR1 MNHNS and CDR2 SASEGT. CDR3 region: CASSELAGGPQETQYF. The CDR3 coding sequence is TGTGCCAGCAGTGAACTAGCGGGGGGTCCCCAAGAGACCCAGTACTTC.

V is TRBV6-1 and J is TRBJ1-5; D unclear. There are 13 residues in the CDR3. Germline V gene data show CDR1 as MNHNS and CDR2 as SASEGT. V lost 3 bases to trimming and J lost 9 bases, with 12 bases between them. CDR3 region: CASSERVLGPQHF. The CDR3 DNA is TGTGCCAGCAGTGAGAGGGTTTTGGGGCCCCAGCATTTT.

The chain couples TRBV5-6 to TRBJ2-3, with 10 bases identical to TRBD2. With V trimmed by 3 bases and J by 2 bases, 3 bases remained unmatched. The V gene's germline CDR1 is SGHDT and CDR2 YYEEEE. This CDR3 is 15 amino acids long. Here the CDR3 DNA reads TGTGCCAGCAGCTCTAGCGGGGGCCCCACAGATACGCAGTATTTT. It is translated as CASSSSGGPTDTQYF. Together with reference TRBV5-6 and TRBJ2-3, the CDR3 gives the full variable domain: DAGVTQSPTHLIKTRGQQVTLRCSPKSGHDTVSWYQQALGQGPQFIFQYYEEEERQRGNFPDRFSGHQFPNYSSELNVNALLLGDSALYLCASSSSGGPTDTQYFGPGTRLTVL.

The chain uses TRBV27 and TRBJ2-1; the match to TRBD2 covers 10 bases. Germline CDR1 and CDR2: MNHEY and SMNVEV (reference sequence). The J segment lost 3 bases and the V segment lost 7 bases, leaving 6 bases of the junction unmatched. This CDR3 is 15 amino acids long. The DNA of the CDR3 is TGTGCCAGCATGGTAGCGGGGGGTTACTACAATGAGCAGTTCTTC. As protein: CASMVAGGYYNEQFF.

This sequence joins TRBV6-6 and TRBJ2-7, with 9 bases fitting TRBD1. J was trimmed by 5 bases and V by 2 bases; bases with no gene match: 7. The CDR3 consists of 15 residues. The germline gives CDR1 MNHNY, CDR2 SVGAGI (reference sequence). The CDR3, as DNA: TGTGCCAGCAGTTACCCCCCGGGACAGGGCAACGAGCAGTACTTC. Translating it yields CASSYPPGQGNEQYF.

This rearrangement joins TRBV5-8 to TRBJ2-2; 7 nucleotides match TRBD1. Per germline, CDR1 SGHTS and CDR2 YDEGEE. With 4 bases clipped from V and 0 bases from J, the junction kept 6 bases outside the gene matches. CDR3 length: 16 residues. The CDR3 sequence is CASSPGTVANTGELFF. The CDR3 DNA reads as TGTGCCAGCAGCCCAGGGACAGTGGCGAACACCGGGGAGCTGTTTTTT.